Presented here are 22 T cell receptor beta chains from one specimen sequenced in a study of cytomegalovirus exposure and HLA in healthy donors. PCR was performed using 60 Vbeta and 13 Jbeta primers. The data were produced by immunoSEQ multiplex PCR, yet TCRdb's version contains in-frame clones alone and is incomplete. There are under 200,000 clones in the sample; 70% to 90% occur only once, and under 2.5% lies in the top ten. Sequenced: PBMCs. The receptors stem from a woman under 30 in good health and CMV-seronegative.

This chain connects TRBV10-3 to TRBJ2-3; D may be TRBD1 (6 bases). The CDR3 sequence is 11 residues long. CDR1 and CDR2 (germline): ENHRY, SYGVKD. Deletions cut 11 bases from V and 2 bases from J, with 8 bases between. CDR3 sequence reads: CAGGTTDTQYF. CDR3 in DNA: TGTGCCGGGGGCACCACAGATACGCAGTATTTT.

The CDR3 is CASSVAGGSNYGYTF. For the CDR3, the DNA is TGTGCCAGCAGCGTAGCGGGGGGTTCTAACTATGGCTACACCTTC. V is TRBV9 and J is TRBJ1-2, with TRBD1 as a possible D gene (5 bases). The CDR3 contains 15 residues. With 0 bases removed from V and 0 bases from J, the gap between germline ends came to 9 bases. Germline values: CDR1 SGDLS, CDR2 YYNGEE. Supplemented by reference TRBV9 and TRBJ1-2, the full variable domain reads DSGVTQTPKHLITATGQRVTLRCSPRSGDLSVYWYQQSLDQGLQFLIQYYNGEERAKGNILERFSAQQFPDLHSELNLSSLELGDSALYFCASSVAGGSNYGYTFGSGTRLTVV.

The rearrangement joins TRBV7-2 to TRBJ2-5, with 11 bases identical to TRBD2. The CDR3 is 16 amino acids. CDR1 and CDR2 from the germline V gene are SGHTA and FQGNSA. Losses at the gene ends were 5 bases for V and 5 bases for J; bases not matched to a gene: 10. CDR3 loop: CASSPRGSGGAETQYF. CDR3 sequence (DNA): TGTGCCAGCAGCCCACGGGGTAGCGGGGGGGCGGAGACCCAGTACTTC.

The chain has TRBV2 and TRBJ2-2, with 16 bases that match TRBD2. There are 15 residues in the CDR3. Looked up from germline, CDR1 is SNHLY and CDR2 is FYNNEI. The ends lost 7 bases at V and 8 bases at J; junction bases unmatched: 4. CDR3 loop: CASKGLAGGAGELFF. The CDR3 DNA sequence: TGTGCCAGCAAGGGACTAGCGGGAGGGGCAGGGGAGCTGTTTTTT.

The genes are TRBV9 and TRBJ2-2; D unresolved. Germline V gene lookup returns CDR1 SGDLS and CDR2 YYNGEE. V was shortened by 1 base and J by 3 bases, with 4 bases between the two germline ends. The CDR3 contains 13 residues. The CDR3 DNA is TGTGCCAGCAGCGTAAGAGACACCGGGGAGCTGTTTTTT. Translating gives CASSVRDTGELFF.

CDR3 loop: CASSPLWGGGEQYF. The CDR3 DNA sequence: TGTGCCAGCAGCCCCCTTTGGGGGGGCGGCGAGCAGTACTTC. The V gene is TRBV7-2, the J gene TRBJ2-7; possible D gene TRBD2, 7 bases. CDR3 length: 14 amino acids. V lost 5 bases and J lost 6, with 17 bases in between. Looked up from germline, CDR1 is SGHTA and CDR2 is FQGNSA.

The chain uses TRBV6-1 and TRBJ1-5; D call uncertain. Trimming stripped 7 bases from V and 7 bases from J, with 11 bases between. Germline loops: CDR1 MNHNS, CDR2 SASEGT. The CDR3 spans 12 residues. DNA of the CDR3: TGTGCCAGCACCGGATCCGGGCAGCCCCAGCATTTT. This sequence encodes CASTGSGQPQHF.

This clone has just one count. The chain carries TRBV30 and TRBJ1-6; D is ambiguous. The germline V and J ends were trimmed by 5 bases and 10 bases, with 21 bases remaining between them. CDR1 is GTSNPN and CDR2 is SVGIG in the germline V gene (reference sequence). The CDR3 spans 15 residues. The CDR3 nucleotides are TGTGCCTGGGGCCGAAATATAGGTCCGGGATCACCCCTCCACTTT. This gives the protein CAWGRNIGPGSPLHF.

The chain is built from TRBV5-4 and TRBJ2-7, with 7 bases fitting TRBD1. CDR3 size: 13 residues. Germline CDR1 reads SGHNT; CDR2 reads YYREEE (reference sequence). The trim removed 2 bases at V and 1 base at J, leaving 0 bases unmatched. CDR3 sequence: CASSLQGSYEQYF. The CDR3, as DNA: TGTGCCAGCAGCTTACAGGGGTCCTACGAGCAGTACTTC.

This clone was seen only once. The chain carries TRBV9 and TRBJ2-1; TRBD2 aligns across 7 bases. Germline CDR1 and CDR2: SGDLS and YYNGEE. Trimming at V came to 3 bases and at J to 7 bases, leaving 13 bases not matched to a gene. CDR3 size: 16 residues. The CDR3 nucleotides are TGTGCCAGCAGCGGGGGAGGGGTTCGACCGATAAATGAGCAGTTCTTC. Its translation is CASSGGGVRPINEQFF.

V is TRBV30 and J is TRBJ2-7; TRBD1 is a possible D gene (6 bases). The length of the CDR3 is 14 residues. Germline loops: CDR1 GTSNPN, CDR2 SVGIG (reference sequence). Between the trimmed V and J ends, which lost 0 bases and 6 bases, there was a span of 15 bases. CDR3 loop: CAWSVSHREGEQYF. The CDR3 DNA follows: TGTGCCTGGAGTGTTAGTCACAGGGAAGGCGAGCAGTACTTC.

The CDR3 DNA reads TGTGCCAGCAGTGGGACAGACCTTAATGAAAAACTGTTTTTT. Amino acid sequence: CASSGTDLNEKLFF. The V gene is TRBV2, the J gene TRBJ1-4; D possibly corresponds to TRBD1 (6 bases). The V and J ends lost 4 bases and 4 bases respectively, with 10 bases between them. Germline V gives CDR1 SNHLY, CDR2 FYNNEI. The CDR3 totals 14 residues.

The rearrangement uses TRBV5-1 and TRBJ2-2; 7 bases map to TRBD1. Per the germline V gene, CDR1 is SGHRS and CDR2 is YFSETQ. The CDR3 contains 17 residues. V gave up 5 bases and J gave up 0 bases; unmatched junction bases: 10. This chain's CDR3 is CASRPPPGQTNTGELFF. As DNA, the CDR3 is TGCGCCAGCAGACCCCCGCCGGGACAGACGAACACCGGGGAGCTGTTTTTT.

This clone was seen a handful of times. This rearrangement joins TRBV2 to TRBJ1-4; D possibly corresponds to TRBD1 (6 bases). The CDR3 totals 13 residues. Germline V gives CDR1 SNHLY, CDR2 FYNNEI. Trimming took 7 bases from V and 7 from J, leaving 13 bases between them. The CDR3 coding sequence is TGTGCCAGCACAGCAGGGGTTTTTGAAAAACTGTTTTTT. Translated: CASTAGVFEKLFF.

This clone was detected once. Germline and junction disagree at one end, which may indicate a read error. The chain recombines TRBV6-5 with TRBJ1-2; D is unresolved. This CDR3 contains 12 residues. Germline assignment: CDR1 MNHEY and CDR2 SVGAGI. The CDR3: CASSVGNYGYPF. CDR3 nucleotide sequence: TGTGCCAGCAGTGTCGGTAACTATGGCTACCCCTTC.

V and J are TRBV28 and TRBJ1-2; TRBD1 matches 9 bases. The V gene's germline CDR1 is MDHEN and CDR2 SYDVKM. There are 16 residues in the CDR3. V shed 4 bases and J 4 bases; nucleotides not matched to a gene: 10. The CDR3 reads CASSSEQGADPYGYTF. The CDR3 nucleotides are TGTGCCAGCAGTTCCGAACAGGGGGCTGACCCCTATGGCTACACCTTC.

The J gene is TRBJ1-5, the V gene TRBV7-9; D perhaps matches TRBD1 (5 bases). Germline CDR1 reads SEHNR; CDR2 reads FQNEAQ (reference sequence). This CDR3 is built from 16 residues. Trimming cost V 5 bases and J 5 bases, with 19 bases left between them. CDR3 DNA: TGTGCCAGCAGCGCGAACGGATGGGGGGTTGATCAGCCCCAGCATTTT. Translating gives CASSANGWGVDQPQHF.

The J gene is TRBJ2-2, the V gene TRBV7-3; 7 nucleotides agree with TRBD2. Germline loops: CDR1 SGHTA, CDR2 FQGTGA. V shed 1 base, J shed 0 bases, and the junction held 5 bases outside the gene matches. This CDR3 has 17 amino acids. This CDR3 reads CASSLRGEGPNTGELFF. The CDR3, as DNA: TGTGCCAGCAGCTTAAGGGGGGAGGGCCCGAACACCGGGGAGCTGTTTTTT.

The chain carries TRBV19 and TRBJ2-5, with 14 bases identical to TRBD2. This CDR3 region has 16 residues. Per germline, CDR1 LNHDA and CDR2 SQIVND (reference sequence). J gave up 5 bases and V 3 bases, and 5 bases lay outside the gene matches. The DNA of the CDR3 is TGTGCCAGTAGTATGACTAGCGGGGGGGCGGAGGAGACCCAGTACTTC. This codes for CASSMTSGGAEETQYF.

The gene calls are TRBV6-5 and TRBJ1-2; perhaps TRBD1 as D (6 bases). The ends were cut back, 6 bases at V and 3 bases at J, with 14 bases in the middle. The CDR3 is 14 residues long. Germline lookup yields CDR1 MNHEY and CDR2 SVGAGI. CDR3 in DNA: TGTGCCAGCAGGAGTAGAGGGGGATACTATGGCTACACCTTC. Amino acids: CASRSRGGYYGYTF.

The CDR3 spells CASSQGGGGVNEKLFF. The CDR3 nucleotides read TGTGCCAGCTCACAGGGCGGGGGAGGGGTTAATGAAAAACTGTTTTTT. This sequence joins TRBV28 and TRBJ1-4, with a weak D call TRBD1 (6 bases). Germline V lookup: CDR1 MDHEN, CDR2 SYDVKM. Trimming removed 8 bases at V and 4 bases at J, with 20 bases between. There are 16 residues in the CDR3.

CDR3: CAISEGVAGNTGELFF. DNA of the CDR3: TGTGCCATCAGTGAGGGGGTAGCGGGAAACACCGGGGAGCTGTTTTTT. The chain links TRBV10-3 to TRBJ2-2; 8 positions agree with TRBD2. CDR1 is ENHRY, CDR2 SYGVKD, per germline. The CDR3 contains 16 residues. V lost 2 bases, J lost 2 bases, and 4 bases stayed unmatched.